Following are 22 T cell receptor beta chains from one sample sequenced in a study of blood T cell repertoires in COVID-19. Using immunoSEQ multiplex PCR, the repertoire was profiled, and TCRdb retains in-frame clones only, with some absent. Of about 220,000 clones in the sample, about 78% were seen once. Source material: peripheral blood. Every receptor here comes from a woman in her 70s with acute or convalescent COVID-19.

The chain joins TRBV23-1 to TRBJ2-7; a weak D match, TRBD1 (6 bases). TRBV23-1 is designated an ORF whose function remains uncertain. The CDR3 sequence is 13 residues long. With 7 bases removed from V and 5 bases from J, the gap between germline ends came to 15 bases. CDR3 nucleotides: TGCGCCAGCAACCCTAACAGGGACCACGAGCAGTACGTC. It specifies CASNPNRDHEQYV.

The CDR3 sequence: CASSLRGLNTEAFF. Here the CDR3 DNA reads TGTGCCAGCTCACTCAGGGGGCTGAACACTGAAGCTTTCTTT. The rearrangement uses TRBV18 and TRBJ1-1; 8 bases match TRBD1. V dropped 4 bases and J dropped 0; count of bases not matched to a gene: 1. Germline CDR1 and CDR2: KGHSH and LQKENI. There are 14 residues in the CDR3.

Written as DNA, the CDR3 is TGTGCCAGCAGTGAATTCCACAGCACCTATTCACCCCTCCACTTT. Translating it yields CASSEFHSTYSPLHF. The rearrangement links TRBV6-1 to TRBJ1-6; D uncertain. CDR1 is MNHNS and CDR2 is SASEGT in the germline V gene. Between the trimmed V and J ends, which lost 2 bases and 8 bases, there was a span of 13 bases. The CDR3 is 15 amino acids.

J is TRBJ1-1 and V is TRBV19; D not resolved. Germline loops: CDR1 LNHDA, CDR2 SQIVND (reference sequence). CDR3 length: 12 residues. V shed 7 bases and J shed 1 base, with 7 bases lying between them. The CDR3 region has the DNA TGTGCCAGTAATCGGGGGAACACTGAAGCTTTCTTT. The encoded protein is CASNRGNTEAFF.

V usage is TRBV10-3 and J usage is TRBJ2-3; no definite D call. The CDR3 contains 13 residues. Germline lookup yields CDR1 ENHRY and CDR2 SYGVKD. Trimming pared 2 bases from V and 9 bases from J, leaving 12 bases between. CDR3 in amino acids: CAISEPPRWTQYF. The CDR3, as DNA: TGTGCCATCAGTGAGCCCCCGAGGTGGACGCAGTATTTT.

CDR3 region: CASSPTITDTQYF. In nucleotides, the CDR3 is TGTGCCAGCAGTCCCACTATCACAGATACGCAGTATTTT. The V call is TRBV6-5, the J call TRBJ2-3; D remains ambiguous. CDR1 MNHEY and CDR2 SVGAGI come from the germline V gene. V was pared by 5 bases and J by 2 bases, with 8 bases between. The CDR3 spans 13 residues.

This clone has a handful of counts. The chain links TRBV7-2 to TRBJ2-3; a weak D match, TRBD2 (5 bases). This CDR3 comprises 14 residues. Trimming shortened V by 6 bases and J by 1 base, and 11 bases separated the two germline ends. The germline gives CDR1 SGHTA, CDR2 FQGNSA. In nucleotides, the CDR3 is TGTGCCAGCAGTTTGGACTGGCGCACAGATACGCAGTATTTT. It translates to CASSLDWRTDTQYF.

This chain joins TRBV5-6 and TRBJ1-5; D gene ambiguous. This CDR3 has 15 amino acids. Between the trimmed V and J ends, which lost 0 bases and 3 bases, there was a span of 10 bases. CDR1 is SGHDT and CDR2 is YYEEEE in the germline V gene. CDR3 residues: CASSLGGRLNQPQHF. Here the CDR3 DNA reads TGTGCCAGCAGCTTGGGCGGGCGGCTCAATCAGCCCCAGCATTTT. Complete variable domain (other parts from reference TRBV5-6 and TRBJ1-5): DAGVTQSPTHLIKTRGQQVTLRCSPKSGHDTVSWYQQALGQGPQFIFQYYEEEERQRGNFPDRFSGHQFPNYSSELNVNALLLGDSALYLCASSLGGRLNQPQHFGDGTRLSIL.

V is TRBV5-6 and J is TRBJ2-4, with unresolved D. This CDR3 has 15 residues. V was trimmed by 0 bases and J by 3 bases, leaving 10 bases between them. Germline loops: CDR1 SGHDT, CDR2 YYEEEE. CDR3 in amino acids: CASSLANANKNIQYF. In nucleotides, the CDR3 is TGTGCCAGCAGCTTGGCAAACGCTAACAAAAACATTCAGTACTTC.

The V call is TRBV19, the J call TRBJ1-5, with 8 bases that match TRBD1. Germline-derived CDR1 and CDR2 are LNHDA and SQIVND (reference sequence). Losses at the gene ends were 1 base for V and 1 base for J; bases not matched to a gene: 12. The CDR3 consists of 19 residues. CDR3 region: CASSIGGQVRKISNQPQHF. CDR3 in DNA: TGTGCCAGTAGTATAGGGGGACAGGTTAGGAAGATAAGCAATCAGCCCCAGCATTTT.

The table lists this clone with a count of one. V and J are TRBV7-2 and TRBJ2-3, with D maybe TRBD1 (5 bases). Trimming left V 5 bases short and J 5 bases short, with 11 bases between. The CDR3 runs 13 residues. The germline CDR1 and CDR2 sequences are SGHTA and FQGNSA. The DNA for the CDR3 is TGTGCCAGCAGCAACCAGGGTAGAGATACGCAGTATTTT. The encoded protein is CASSNQGRDTQYF. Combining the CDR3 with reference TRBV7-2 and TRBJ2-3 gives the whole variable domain GAGVSQSPSNKVTEKGKDVELRCDPISGHTALYWYRQSLGQGLEFLIYFQGNSAPDKSGLPSDRFSAERTGGSVSTLTIQRTQQEDSAVYLCASSNQGRDTQYFGPGTRLTVL.

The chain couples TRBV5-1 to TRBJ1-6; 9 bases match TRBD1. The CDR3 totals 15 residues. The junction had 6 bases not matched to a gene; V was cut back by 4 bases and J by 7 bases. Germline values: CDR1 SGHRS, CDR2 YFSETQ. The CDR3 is CASSQQGAWNSPLHF. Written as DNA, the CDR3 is TGCGCCAGCAGCCAACAGGGGGCTTGGAATTCACCCCTCCACTTT.

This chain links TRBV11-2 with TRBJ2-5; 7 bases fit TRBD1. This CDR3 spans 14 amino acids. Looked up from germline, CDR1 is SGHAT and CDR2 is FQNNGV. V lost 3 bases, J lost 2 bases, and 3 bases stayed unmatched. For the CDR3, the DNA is TGTGCCAGCAGCTTCTCAGGGGGTCAAGAGACCCAGTACTTC. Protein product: CASSFSGGQETQYF.

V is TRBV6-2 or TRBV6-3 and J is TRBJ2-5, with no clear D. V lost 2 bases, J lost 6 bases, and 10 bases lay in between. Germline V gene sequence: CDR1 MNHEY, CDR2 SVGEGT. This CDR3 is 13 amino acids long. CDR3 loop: CASSYVIRKTQYF. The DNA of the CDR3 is TGTGCCAGCAGTTACGTTATTAGAAAGACCCAGTACTTC.

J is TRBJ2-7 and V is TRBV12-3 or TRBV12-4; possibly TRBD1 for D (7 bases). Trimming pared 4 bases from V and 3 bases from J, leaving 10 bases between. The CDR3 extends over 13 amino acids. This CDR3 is CASSWGDSYEQYV. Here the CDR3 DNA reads TGTGCCAGCAGTTGGGGGGACAGCTACGAGCAGTACGTC.

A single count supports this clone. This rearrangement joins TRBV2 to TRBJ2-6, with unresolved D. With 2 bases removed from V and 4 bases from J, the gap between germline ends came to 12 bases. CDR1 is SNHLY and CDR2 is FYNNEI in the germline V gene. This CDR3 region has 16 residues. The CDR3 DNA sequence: TGTGCCAGCAGTGAAAACGGAGCCTCCGGGGCCAACGTCCTGACTTTC. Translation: CASSENGASGANVLTF.

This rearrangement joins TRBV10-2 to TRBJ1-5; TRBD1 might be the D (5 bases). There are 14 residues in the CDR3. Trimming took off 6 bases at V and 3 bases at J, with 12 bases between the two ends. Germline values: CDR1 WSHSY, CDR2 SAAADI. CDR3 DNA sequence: TGCGCCAGCAGCTCGGGACTCCTCAATCAGCCCCAGCATTTT. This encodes CASSSGLLNQPQHF.

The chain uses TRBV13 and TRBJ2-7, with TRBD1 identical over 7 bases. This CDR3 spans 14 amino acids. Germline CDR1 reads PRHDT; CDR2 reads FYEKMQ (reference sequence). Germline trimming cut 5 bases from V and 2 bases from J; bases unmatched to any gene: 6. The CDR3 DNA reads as TGTGCCAGCAGCGTCCGGACAGGAACCTACGAGCAGTACGTC. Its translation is CASSVRTGTYEQYV.

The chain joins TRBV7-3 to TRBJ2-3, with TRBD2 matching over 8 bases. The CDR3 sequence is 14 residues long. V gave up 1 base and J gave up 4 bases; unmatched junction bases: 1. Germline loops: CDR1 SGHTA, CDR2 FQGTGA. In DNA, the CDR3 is TGTGCCAGCAGCTTAATCGGGGGGGCAGATACGCAGTATTTT. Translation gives CASSLIGGADTQYF.

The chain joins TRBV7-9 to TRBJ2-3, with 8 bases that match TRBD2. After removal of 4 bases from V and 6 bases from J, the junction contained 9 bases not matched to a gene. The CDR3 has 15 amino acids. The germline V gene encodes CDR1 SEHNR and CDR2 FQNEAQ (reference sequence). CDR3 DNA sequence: TGTGCCAGCAGCTCGAGCGGGGGTGTAGCCGATACGCAGTATTTT. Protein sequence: CASSSSGGVADTQYF.

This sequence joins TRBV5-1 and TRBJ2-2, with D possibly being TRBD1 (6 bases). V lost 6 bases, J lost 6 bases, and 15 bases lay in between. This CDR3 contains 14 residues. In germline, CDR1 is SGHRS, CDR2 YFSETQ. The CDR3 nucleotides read TGCGCCAGCACCCCGGGAACAGGGCCCGGGGAGCTGTTTTTT. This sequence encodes CASTPGTGPGELFF. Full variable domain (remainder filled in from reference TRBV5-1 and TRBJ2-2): KAGVTQTPRYLIKTRGQQVTLSCSPISGHRSVSWYQQTPGQGLQFLFEYFSETQRNKGNFPGRFSGRQFSNSRSEMNVSTLELGDSALYLCASTPGTGPGELFFGEGSRLTVL.

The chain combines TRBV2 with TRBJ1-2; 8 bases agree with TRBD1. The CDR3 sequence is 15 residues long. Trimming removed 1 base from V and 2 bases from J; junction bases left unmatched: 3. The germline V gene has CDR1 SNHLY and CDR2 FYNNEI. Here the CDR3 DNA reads TGTGCCAGCAGTGAAGACCAGGGGGCGAACTATGGCTACACCTTC. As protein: CASSEDQGANYGYTF.